These T cell receptor beta chains were read from a single sample in a study of T cells in Graves' hyperthyroidism and ophthalmopathy. TCRdb ran MiXCR on the multiplex PCR reads and lists one entry per CDR3 protein. The table lists roughly 510,000 distinct CDR3 sequences, around 43% of them singletons. Sequenced input: peripheral blood or thyroid tissue (not recorded which). These receptors all stem from an adult woman with Graves' disease, either hyperthyroidism or ophthalmopathy (not recorded which). CDR3s include the opening cysteine and the closing phenylalanine or tryptophan. A D gene is named only where the DNA matches it firmly. A row's size may be missing; if present it is once, few, many or a size class.

clone size: many
J gene: TRBJ1-4
V gene: TRBV6-6
D gene: TRBD1
CDR3 protein: CASRTGTNEKLFF
CDR3 DNA: TGTGCCAGCAGGACAGGGACTAATGAAAAACTGTTTTTT

clone size: few
J gene: TRBJ1-1
V gene: TRBV11-2
D gene: TRBD1
CDR3 protein: CASSLFEQGPTEAFF
CDR3 DNA: TGTGCCAGCAGCTTATTTGAACAGGGGCCCACTGAAGCTTTCTTT

clone size: many
J gene: TRBJ2-7
V gene: TRBV5-1
D gene: TRBD2
CDR3 protein: CASYVLAGGPVRCF
CDR3 DNA: TGCGCCAGCTATGTTCTAGCGGGGGGTCCCGTTAGGTGCTTC

clone size: many
J gene: TRBJ1-1
V gene: TRBV11-2
D gene: -
CDR3 protein: CASSLVGRNTEAFF
CDR3 DNA: TGTGCCAGCAGCTTAGTGGGCAGGAACACTGAAGCTTTCTTT

clone size: few
J gene: TRBJ2-5
V gene: TRBV9
D gene: -
CDR3 protein: CASSRSRSSQETQYF
CDR3 DNA: TGTGCCAGCAGCCGCAGTCGGAGCAGCCAAGAGACCCAGTACTTC

clone size: once
J gene: TRBJ2-5
V gene: TRBV7-9
D gene: TRBD1
CDR3 protein: CASSPWTGMNQETQYF
CDR3 DNA: TGTGCCAGCAGCCCCTGGACAGGAATGAACCAAGAGACCCAGTACTTC

clone size: -
J gene: TRBJ2-7
V gene: TRBV20-1
D gene: -
CDR3 protein: CSASRQIYEQYF
CDR3 DNA: TGCAGTGCTAGTAGGCAGATCTACGAGCAGTACTTC

clone size: -
J gene: TRBJ1-6
V gene: TRBV12-3/TRBV12-4
D gene: -
CDR3 protein: CASSFRVASPLHF
CDR3 DNA: TGTGCCAGCAGTTTCAGGGTGGCTTCACCCCTCCACTTT

clone size: many
J gene: TRBJ2-5
V gene: TRBV7-2
D gene: -
CDR3 protein: CASSREARGGETQYF
CDR3 DNA: TGTGCCAGCAGCCGCGAGGCCAGGGGCGGGGAGACCCAGTACTTC

clone size: -
J gene: TRBJ1-2
V gene: TRBV11-2
D gene: TRBD1
CDR3 protein: CASSLPDRVQGYTF
CDR3 DNA: TGTGCCAGCAGCTTACCTGACAGGGTCCAAGGCTACACCTTC

clone size: few
J gene: TRBJ2-7
V gene: TRBV29-1
D gene: -
CDR3 protein: CSVDPGSGEQYF
CDR3 DNA: TGCAGCGTTGACCCGGGATCTGGCGAGCAGTACTTC

clone size: -
J gene: TRBJ1-5
V gene: TRBV20-1
D gene: -
CDR3 protein: CSVPGRPYSNQPQHF
CDR3 DNA: TGCAGTGTGCCCGGGAGGCCGTATAGCAATCAGCCCCAGCATTTT

clone size: -
J gene: TRBJ2-7
V gene: TRBV12-3/TRBV12-4
D gene: -
CDR3 protein: CASSLAAEGLEQYF
CDR3 DNA: TGCGCCAGCAGCTTGGCCGCTGAGGGTCTGGAGCAGTACTTC

clone size: many
J gene: TRBJ2-2
V gene: TRBV5-1
D gene: TRBD2
CDR3 protein: CASSLEPAGEAGELFF
CDR3 DNA: TGCGCCAGCAGCTTGGAACCCGCGGGAGAGGCCGGGGAGCTGTTTTTT

clone size: many
J gene: TRBJ2-7
V gene: TRBV5-1
D gene: TRBD1
CDR3 protein: CASSLDPGQGRYEQYF
CDR3 DNA: TGCGCCAGCAGCTTGGACCCGGGACAGGGTAGGTACGAGCAGTACTTC

clone size: -
J gene: TRBJ2-2
V gene: TRBV24-1
D gene: -
CDR3 protein: CATSDWTDTGELFF
CDR3 DNA: TGTGCCACCAGTGATTGGACGGACACCGGGGAGCTGTTTTTT

clone size: once
J gene: TRBJ1-6
V gene: TRBV29-1
D gene: -
CDR3 protein: CSVPRDGPNSPLHF
CDR3 DNA: TGCAGCGTCCCCCGGGACGGCCCTAATTCACCCCTCCACTTT

clone size: -
J gene: TRBJ2-3
V gene: TRBV19
D gene: -
CDR3 protein: CASSIIGRDLTTDTQYF
CDR3 DNA: TGTGCCAGTAGTATAATCGGTAGGGACCTGACCACAGATACGCAGTATTTT

clone size: -
J gene: TRBJ1-6
V gene: TRBV10-3
D gene: TRBD1
CDR3 protein: CAISESWGQGNSPLHF
CDR3 DNA: TGTGCCATCAGTGAGTCCTGGGGACAGGGAAATTCACCCCTCCACTTT

clone size: -
J gene: TRBJ1-5
V gene: TRBV6-5
D gene: TRBD1
CDR3 protein: CASSYGAGGSNQPQHF
CDR3 DNA: TGTGCCAGCAGTTACGGCGCAGGGGGTAGCAATCAGCCCCAGCATTTT

clone size: many
J gene: TRBJ1-5
V gene: TRBV19
D gene: -
CDR3 protein: CASSITRSPSNQPQHF
CDR3 DNA: TGTGCCAGTAGTATTACACGTTCGCCTAGCAATCAGCCCCAGCATTTT

clone size: many
J gene: TRBJ1-1
V gene: TRBV6-4
D gene: -
CDR3 protein: CASSELRVGVTEAFF
CDR3 DNA: TGTGCCAGCAGTGAACTCAGGGTGGGGGTCACTGAAGCTTTCTTT

clone size: many
J gene: TRBJ1-1
V gene: TRBV5-1
D gene: TRBD1
CDR3 protein: CASSFGTARDTEAFF
CDR3 DNA: TGCGCCAGCAGCTTTGGGACAGCAAGGGACACTGAAGCTTTCTTT

clone size: -
J gene: TRBJ2-2
V gene: TRBV12-3/TRBV12-4
D gene: -
CDR3 protein: CASSFARNTGELFF
CDR3 DNA: TGTGCCAGCAGTTTTGCCAGGAACACCGGGGAGCTGTTTTTT

clone size: once
J gene: TRBJ2-5
V gene: TRBV7-2
D gene: -
CDR3 protein: CASSLEGGGYQETQYF
CDR3 DNA: TGTGCCAGCAGCTTAGAGGGAGGGGGATACCAAGAGACCCAGTACTTC

clone size: -
J gene: TRBJ2-5
V gene: TRBV29-1
D gene: -
CDR3 protein: CSVEEGTETQYF
CDR3 DNA: TGCAGCGTTGAAGAGGGAACAGAGACCCAGTACTTC

clone size: -
J gene: TRBJ2-7
V gene: TRBV9
D gene: -
CDR3 protein: CASSGGASYEQYF
CDR3 DNA: TGTGCCAGCAGCGGCGGGGCATCCTACGAGCAGTACTTC

clone size: many
J gene: TRBJ2-5
V gene: TRBV7-9
D gene: -
CDR3 protein: CASSFRSDQETQYF
CDR3 DNA: TGTGCCAGCAGCTTTAGGTCCGACCAAGAGACCCAGTACTTC

clone size: -
J gene: TRBJ2-7
V gene: TRBV29-1
D gene: -
CDR3 protein: CSGPRGSYEQYF
CDR3 DNA: TGCAGCGGGCCCCGGGGGAGCTACGAGCAGTACTTC

clone size: few
J gene: TRBJ2-7
V gene: TRBV11-2
D gene: -
CDR3 protein: CASSLDLGGSYEQYF
CDR3 DNA: TGTGCCAGCAGCTTAGATCTTGGGGGAAGCTACGAGCAGTACTTC

clone size: many
J gene: TRBJ1-2
V gene: TRBV5-1
D gene: TRBD1
CDR3 protein: CASSSVGQAHYGYTF
CDR3 DNA: TGCGCCAGCAGCTCGGTCGGACAGGCCCACTATGGCTACACCTTC

clone size: many
J gene: TRBJ1-2
V gene: TRBV6-5
D gene: -
CDR3 protein: CASSYSRGAPYGYTF
CDR3 DNA: TGTGCCAGCAGTTACTCGAGGGGGGCCCCATATGGCTACACCTTC

clone size: once
J gene: TRBJ1-4
V gene: TRBV11-3
D gene: -
CDR3 protein: CASSLGSYLEKLFF
CDR3 DNA: TGTGCCAGCAGCTTAGGGAGCTATTTAGAAAAACTGTTTTTT

clone size: -
J gene: TRBJ1-1
V gene: TRBV15
D gene: -
CDR3 protein: CATSSEGTNTEAFF
CDR3 DNA: TGTGCCACCAGCTCGGAGGGTACGAACACTGAAGCTTTCTTT

clone size: -
J gene: TRBJ1-6
V gene: TRBV7-2
D gene: TRBD1
CDR3 protein: CASSLVSGQLNSPLHF
CDR3 DNA: TGTGCCAGCAGCTTAGTTTCGGGACAGCTAAATTCACCCCTCCACTTT

clone size: once
J gene: TRBJ2-7
V gene: TRBV2
D gene: TRBD2
CDR3 protein: CASTPTSGRSEQYF
CDR3 DNA: TGTGCCAGCACTCCGACTAGCGGGAGAAGTGAGCAGTACTTC

clone size: -
J gene: TRBJ2-5
V gene: TRBV27
D gene: -
CDR3 protein: CASSPFTTRQEAETQYF
CDR3 DNA: TGTGCCAGCAGTCCTTTTACGACCCGACAGGAGGCAGAGACCCAGTACTTC

clone size: many
J gene: TRBJ2-7
V gene: TRBV4-1
D gene: -
CDR3 protein: CASSQVPGGEQYF
CDR3 DNA: TGCGCCAGCAGCCAAGTTCCTGGTGGGGAGCAGTACTTC

clone size: many
J gene: TRBJ2-5
V gene: TRBV7-2
D gene: TRBD2
CDR3 protein: CASSFPTSGAETQYF
CDR3 DNA: TGTGCCAGCAGCTTCCCGACTAGCGGGGCTGAGACCCAGTACTTC

clone size: -
J gene: TRBJ1-2
V gene: TRBV29-1
D gene: -
CDR3 protein: CSVAQQERWRGGYTF
CDR3 DNA: TGCAGCGTCGCCCAGCAGGAGAGGTGGCGTGGTGGCTACACCTTC

clone size: many
J gene: TRBJ1-3
V gene: TRBV29-1
D gene: -
CDR3 protein: CSVEVGGNGNTIYF
CDR3 DNA: TGCAGCGTTGAAGTCGGAGGGAACGGAAACACCATATATTTT

clone size: -
J gene: TRBJ1-2
V gene: TRBV20-1
D gene: -
CDR3 protein: CSARESGAYNGYTF
CDR3 DNA: TGCAGTGCTAGAGAGTCGGGGGCCTACAATGGCTACACCTTC

clone size: few
J gene: TRBJ2-7
V gene: TRBV10-3
D gene: TRBD1
CDR3 protein: CATSTGRDSPYEQYF
CDR3 DNA: TGTGCCACCAGCACCGGCCGGGACAGCCCCTACGAGCAGTACTTC

clone size: many
J gene: TRBJ2-5
V gene: TRBV2
D gene: -
CDR3 protein: CASSENRDSQETQYF
CDR3 DNA: TGTGCCAGCAGTGAAAACAGGGATTCCCAAGAGACCCAGTACTTC

clone size: many
J gene: TRBJ1-1
V gene: TRBV7-3
D gene: -
CDR3 protein: CASSLERETRAFF
CDR3 DNA: TGTGCCAGCAGCTTAGAGCGTGAAACAAGAGCTTTCTTT

clone size: -
J gene: TRBJ1-2
V gene: TRBV10-2
D gene: TRBD1
CDR3 protein: CASSEPDRQPLGYTF
CDR3 DNA: TGCGCCAGCAGTGAGCCGGACAGGCAACCGCTCGGCTACACCTTC

clone size: few
J gene: TRBJ2-7
V gene: TRBV6-1
D gene: -
CDR3 protein: CASSDHTYEQYF
CDR3 DNA: TGTGCCAGCAGTGATCATACCTACGAGCAGTACTTC

clone size: -
J gene: TRBJ2-7
V gene: TRBV7-9
D gene: TRBD2
CDR3 protein: CASSFGTSPEQYF
CDR3 DNA: TGTGCCAGCAGCTTCGGGACTAGCCCCGAGCAGTACTTC

clone size: -
J gene: TRBJ2-7
V gene: TRBV29-1
D gene: TRBD2
CDR3 protein: CSIGGESYDEQYF
CDR3 DNA: TGCAGCATTGGGGGGGAGAGTTACGACGAGCAGTACTTC

clone size: -
J gene: TRBJ1-2
V gene: TRBV10-3
D gene: -
CDR3 protein: CAISEGLAGEPYGYTF
CDR3 DNA: TGTGCCATCAGCGAGGGACTAGCGGGAGAGCCTTATGGCTACACCTTC

clone size: -
J gene: TRBJ2-7
V gene: TRBV10-3
D gene: -
CDR3 protein: CAISPLPIGGYEQYF
CDR3 DNA: TGTGCCATCAGCCCCTTACCAATCGGGGGATACGAGCAGTACTTC

clone size: many
J gene: TRBJ1-2
V gene: TRBV5-6
D gene: TRBD1
CDR3 protein: CASSFGDRAHYGYTF
CDR3 DNA: TGTGCCAGCAGCTTTGGGGACAGGGCGCACTATGGCTACACCTTC